This TCR beta chain is drawn from a study of blood T cell repertoires in COVID-19. The CDR3 has 18 residues. With V trimmed by 0 bases and J by 4 bases, 12 bases remained unmatched. Germline V lookup: CDR1 SGHRS, CDR2 YFSETQ. TCRdb keeps only in-frame clones here, not all; method: immunoSEQ multiplex PCR. The sample has some 97,000 clones, about 90% seen once. V gene TRBV5-1 combines with J gene TRBJ2-1; TRBD1 agrees at 8 bases. This clonotype was obtained from a young man in a cohort sampled during active COVID-19. Source material: peripheral blood. The CDR3 DNA is TGCGCCAGCAGCTTGGGGCGGCGCACTCGGGACAGGTACAATGAGCAGTTCTTC. This codes for CASSLGRRTRDRYNEQFF. Complete variable domain (other parts from reference TRBV5-1 and TRBJ2-1): KAGVTQTPRYLIKTRGQQVTLSCSPISGHRSVSWYQQTPGQGLQFLFEYFSETQRNKGNFPGRFSGRQFSNSRSEMNVSTLELGDSALYLCASSLGRRTRDRYNEQFFGPGTRLTVL.